This T cell receptor (beta chain) was recovered during a study of CD8+ T cells in alopecia areata. Looking at the study overall: Percent of scalp involved defined treated patients' severity scores. Study-wide results and limits: Under tofacitinib, numerous expanded lesional clonotypes remained detectable in scalp and blood. Among the top 100, expanded CD8+ clones, as well as scalp clonality, were significantly decreased by tofacitinib.

Treatment defined: oral pan-JAK inhibitor, 5-10 mg twice daily. The CDR3 consists of 17 residues. V dropped 6 bases and J dropped 6; count of bases not matched to a gene: 17. In germline, CDR1 is SQVTM, CDR2 ANQGSEA. Notes on this clone: Its specificity is not known.

RNA extraction and reverse transcription yielded cDNA as sequencing template. Assay used: immunoSEQ multiplex PCR; TCRdb lists only in-frame clones, some missing. The profile shows about 190,000 clones, roughly 66% of them singletons. This chain joins TRBV29-1 and TRBJ2-3; 11 bases fit TRBD2. This TCR was recovered from a human donor with alopecia areata. The source material was CD4+ T cells sorted from blood, sampled at week 24, from a patient treated with tofacitinib. CDR3 in amino acids: CSVQTIGSGGAGDTQYF. DNA for the CDR3: TGCAGCGTCCAGACGATAGGTAGCGGGGGGGCAGGGGATACGCAGTATTTT.